The 6 T cell receptor beta chains below all came from one sample that was sequenced in a study of control samples from healthy donors and cancer patients. The protocol was immunoSEQ multiplex PCR, while the TCRdb copy is restricted to in-frame clones and leaves out a portion. This sample has roughly 120,000 clones, with about 83% found just once. Sequenced sample: blood. The receptors here all came from a man under 40 in good health.

The chain's CDR3 is CASSEFPWGGQGGYEQYF. The CDR3 bases are TGTGCCAGCAGTGAATTCCCCTGGGGAGGACAGGGTGGATACGAGCAGTACTTC. The rearrangement joins TRBV2 to TRBJ2-7; TRBD1 aligns across 8 bases. The CDR3 is 18 amino acids. The germline CDR1 and CDR2 sequences are SNHLY and FYNNEI. With 2 bases clipped from V and 4 bases from J, the junction kept 16 bases outside the gene matches. The whole variable domain, filled in from reference TRBV2 and TRBJ2-7, reads EPEVTQTPSHQVTQMGQEVILRCVPISNHLYFYWYRQILGQKVEFLVSFYNNEISEKSEIFDDQFSVERPDGSNFTLKIRSTKLEDSAMYFCASSEFPWGGQGGYEQYFGPGTRLTVT.

The chain joins TRBV2 to TRBJ1-2; a possible D gene is TRBD1 (6 bases). The CDR3 is made up of 13 amino acids. CDR1 and CDR2 (germline): SNHLY, FYNNEI. Trimming stripped 3 bases from V and 7 bases from J, with 12 bases between. The CDR3 bases are TGTGCCAGCAGTGACAGGGGAATGTCTGGCTACACCTTC. Translating it yields CASSDRGMSGYTF.

The chain couples TRBV7-9 to TRBJ2-3; D possibly uses TRBD1 or TRBD2 (7 bases each). The V end was cut by 5 bases, the J end by 3 bases, with 12 bases between. Germline V gene lookup returns CDR1 SEHNR and CDR2 FQNEAQ (reference sequence). The CDR3 loop spans 14 amino acids. The CDR3: CASSGRGQTDTQYF. Written as DNA, the CDR3 is TGTGCCAGCAGCGGGAGGGGGCAGACAGATACGCAGTATTTT.

The genes are TRBV29-1 and TRBJ1-1; perhaps TRBD1 as D (5 bases). Germline lookup yields CDR1 SQVTM and CDR2 ANQGSEA. Trimming removed 5 bases at V and 6 bases at J, with 13 bases between. This CDR3 comprises 12 residues. In nucleotides, the CDR3 is TGCAGCGTTCATGGTACGGGGGCTGAAGCTTTCTTT. It translates to CSVHGTGAEAFF.

V usage is TRBV5-1 and J usage is TRBJ1-2; D is possibly TRBD1 (5 bases). Between the trimmed V and J ends, which lost 0 bases and 3 bases, there was a span of 18 bases. Germline CDR1 is SGHRS and CDR2 is YFSETQ. The CDR3 loop spans 17 amino acids. The CDR3 loop reads CASSLGVRDPPDYGYTF. Here the CDR3 DNA reads TGCGCCAGCAGCTTGGGAGTGCGGGACCCACCCGACTATGGCTACACCTTC.

This clone came up a few times. The chain links TRBV7-3 to TRBJ1-1; TRBD1 aligns across 10 bases. The length of the CDR3 is 14 residues. J lost 2 bases, V lost 5 bases, and 2 bases had no gene match. Germline lookup yields CDR1 SGHTA and CDR2 FQGTGA. The CDR3 loop is CASSPTGGNTEAFF. Written as DNA, the CDR3 is TGTGCCAGCAGCCCGACAGGGGGCAACACTGAAGCTTTCTTT.